Listed below are T cell receptor beta chains from one sample, sequenced in a study of read filtering for tumor transcriptome and immune sequencing. TCRdb fed the reads into MiXCR, producing one record per CDR3 protein. The sample holds 43,000 or so distinct CDR3 sequences, roughly 12% seen once. What was sequenced was a population of CD138-negative cells sorted from bone marrow. These receptors were obtained from a donor over 35 with multiple myeloma. The CDR3 runs from the conserved cysteine through the conserved F or W. Clone size, where shown, is once, few, many, or a class for clones that have expanded.

j_call v_call clone_size cdr3_aa
TRBJ2-7 TRBV10-1 - CASSESGFAEQYF
TRBJ2-2 TRBV7-2 many CASSPGQGNTGELFF
TRBJ2-3 TRBV6-2/TRBV6-3 many CASTAGTDTQYF
TRBJ2-7 TRBV4-1 many CASSQGQVDSQGIEYF
TRBJ2-7 TRBV7-9 many CASSLGSSGHHSYEQYF
TRBJ1-1 TRBV10-3 many CAIQSRGVGTEAFF
TRBJ2-3 TRBV9 many CASSKSTGGFGDTQYF
TRBJ2-3 TRBV29-1 many CSVGGQDTDTQYF
TRBJ2-2 TRBV12-3/TRBV12-4 many CASSKWTGDGELFF
TRBJ2-7 TRBV7-8 many CASTQAGDEQYF
TRBJ2-1 TRBV20-1 many CSAYFTSGRDSYNEQFF
TRBJ2-1 TRBV30 once CAWSPDREDSEQIF
TRBJ2-1 TRBV11-3 many CASSSEREQFF
TRBJ2-5 TRBV7-8 few CASSRQGATQYF
TRBJ1-5 TRBV4-1 many CASSQEFSGVEQPQHF
TRBJ2-5 TRBV12-3/TRBV12-4 many CASSPGAIAGGETQYF
TRBJ2-5 TRBV20-1 many CSATPFPLGASGETQYF
TRBJ2-3 TRBV4-3 many CASSQDMEGHTDTQYF
TRBJ1-5 TRBV19 many CASRASPGQGLDQPQHF
TRBJ2-1 TRBV4-1 many CASSQGPAASKDNEQFF
TRBJ2-1 TRBV4-1 many CASSQDVVEQFF
TRBJ2-7 TRBV10-3 many CAISETGTSGSVKDEQYF
TRBJ2-5 TRBV7-9 many CASTPFRTGEEETQYF
TRBJ2-7 TRBV2 many CASSPPLTGTSYEQYF
TRBJ2-7 TRBV20-1 many CSAYSASSYEQYF
TRBJ2-7 TRBV12-3/TRBV12-4 many CASSPRGYEQYF
TRBJ2-2 TRBV2 many CASTIGLTMAGELFF
TRBJ2-1 TRBV24-1 many CATSGMGLAGSSYNEQFF
TRBJ1-3 TRBV4-3 - CASSQERGSSTSGNTIYF
TRBJ2-1 TRBV12-3/TRBV12-4 many CASSLIGRGNGNNEQFF
TRBJ2-1 TRBV11-2 many CASSFRSGDYNEQFF
TRBJ2-3 TRBV10-1 many CASSVGSGRADTQYF
TRBJ1-1 TRBV6-5 many CASSYSGGRRRFEAFF
TRBJ2-1 TRBV6-1 many CASRADRSSYNEQFF
TRBJ2-1 TRBV5-6 many CASSSDSPNEQFF
TRBJ1-1 TRBV5-1 medium-sized CASSLGTANTEAFF
TRBJ2-1 TRBV3-1 medium-sized CASSPPGLDYNEQFF
TRBJ2-3 TRBV6-1 many CASTFSRTDTQYF
TRBJ2-3 TRBV11-2 many CASSPSDTQYF